The 19 T cell receptor beta chains reported below all come from one sample, sequenced in a study of a mutant IDH1 vaccine in newly diagnosed glioma (TCRdb year 2021). The time point label for this specimen denotes: week 23, last vaccination. Each vaccine dose, consisting of 300 ug of a 20-mer mutant IDH1 peptide in Montanide, was administered subcutaneously with topical imiquimod. Which antigens these TCRs recognize remains unknown. The library relied on the immunoSEQ multiplex PCR assay. The clones in this table, taken by TCRdb from immuneACCESS, are in-frame only. Not every clone is retained; where verified, under half of the shortfall comes from an unresolved V gene, and the cause of the rest is unknown. The sample table shows 50,000 to 60,000 clones, and about four fifths are seen once. The ten largest clones take up under 8% of the sample. The source was PBMCs, collected from a glioma patient whose treatment included an IDH1 peptide vaccine. The receptors originated from a man aged 40-49 years with glioma.

The V call is TRBV10-3, the J call TRBJ1-2, with D perhaps matching TRBD1 (6 bases). V was cut by 4 bases and J by 3 bases, with 12 bases left in between. The CDR3 is made up of 14 amino acids. Looked up from germline, CDR1 is ENHRY and CDR2 is SYGVKD. CDR3 amino acids: CAISALDSYYGYTF. Here the CDR3 DNA reads TGTGCCATCAGTGCTCTGGACAGCTACTATGGCTACACCTTC.

The chain joins TRBV7-8 to TRBJ2-5, with TRBD1 matching 9 bases. The trim removed 5 bases at V and 0 bases at J, leaving 7 bases unmatched. The CDR3 totals 16 residues. CDR1 SGHVS and CDR2 FQNEAQ come from the germline V gene. This chain's CDR3 is CASSPLRDRDQETQYF. CDR3 in DNA: TGTGCCAGCAGCCCCCTCCGGGACAGGGACCAAGAGACCCAGTACTTC. Variable domain in full (rest from reference TRBV7-8 and TRBJ2-5): GAGVSQSPRYKVAKRGQDVALRCDPISGHVSLFWYQQALGQGPEFLTYFQNEAQLDKSGLPSDRFFAERPEGSVSTLKIQRTQQEDSAVYLCASSPLRDRDQETQYFGPGTRLLVL.

The chain combines TRBV18 with TRBJ2-2; 8 nucleotides align to TRBD1. V shed 4 bases and J 6 bases; nucleotides not matched to a gene: 4. The CDR3 sequence is 14 residues long. Germline V gene sequence: CDR1 KGHSH, CDR2 LQKENI. CDR3 coding DNA: TGTGCCAGCTCACTGGACAGGGAGGCCGGGGAGCTGTTTTTT. This sequence encodes CASSLDREAGELFF.

The chain has TRBV7-6 and TRBJ1-2, with 8 bases aligning to TRBD1. CDR3 size: 16 residues. Germline CDR1 reads SGHVS; CDR2 reads FNYEAQ. Losses at the gene ends were 5 bases for V and 2 bases for J; bases not matched to a gene: 10. The CDR3 here is CASSPLLTGVNYGYTF. DNA for the CDR3: TGTGCCAGCAGCCCGCTGCTGACAGGGGTAAACTATGGCTACACCTTC.

The chain couples TRBV25-1 to TRBJ2-1, with a tentative D call TRBD2 (5 bases). Germline V gene lookup returns CDR1 MGHDK and CDR2 SYGVNS. The CDR3 contains 13 residues. V shed 6 bases and J shed 9 bases, with 15 bases lying between them. CDR3 sequence: CASSWSGNGEQFF. CDR3 bases: TGTGCCAGCAGCTGGTCGGGGAATGGTGAGCAGTTCTTC. Combining the CDR3 with reference TRBV25-1 and TRBJ2-1 gives the whole variable domain EADIYQTPRYLVIGTGKKITLECSQTMGHDKMYWYQQDPGMELHLIHYSYGVNSTEKGDLSSESTVSRIRTEHFPLTLESARPSHTSQYLCASSWSGNGEQFFGPGTRLTVL.

The V and J genes are TRBV25-1 and TRBJ2-7; D is undetermined. Looked up from germline, CDR1 is MGHDK and CDR2 is SYGVNS. With 4 bases removed from V and 6 bases from J, the gap between germline ends came to 7 bases. This CDR3 is built from 11 residues. The CDR3 sequence is CASSGMAEQYF. The CDR3 DNA reads as TGTGCCAGCAGTGGCATGGCCGAGCAGTACTTC.

The chain couples TRBV5-4 to TRBJ1-1; D call uncertain. This CDR3 is built from 14 residues. Germline V gene data show CDR1 as SGHNT and CDR2 as YYREEE (reference sequence). Trimming cost V 5 bases and J 4 bases, with 15 bases left between them. For the CDR3, the DNA is TGTGCCAGCAGAGAGGGATCAGGTCTCACTGAAGCTTTCTTT. This codes for CASREGSGLTEAFF.

This chain connects TRBV5-5 to TRBJ2-1; D gene uncertain. Between the trimmed V and J ends, which lost 3 bases and 8 bases, there was a span of 15 bases. The CDR3 loop spans 14 amino acids. The V gene's germline CDR1 is SGHKS and CDR2 YYEKEE (reference sequence). The CDR3 spells CASSYSPNSDEQFF. CDR3 in DNA: TGTGCCAGCAGCTACAGTCCAAACTCGGATGAGCAGTTCTTC.

This clone was counted once. The V and J genes are TRBV30 and TRBJ2-1; the D is unclear. This CDR3 contains 13 residues. The germline V gene has CDR1 GTSNPN and CDR2 SVGIG (reference sequence). The V end was cut by 2 bases, the J end by 8 bases, with 13 bases between. This CDR3 is CAWSSRSSYEQFF. CDR3 coding DNA: TGTGCCTGGAGTTCGAGGTCATCCTATGAGCAGTTCTTC.

This sequence joins TRBV30 and TRBJ1-4, with D possibly being TRBD1 (6 bases). This CDR3 is 12 amino acids long. In germline, CDR1 is GTSNPN, CDR2 SVGIG (reference sequence). The germline V and J ends were trimmed by 2 bases and 10 bases, with 11 bases remaining between them. The CDR3 nucleotides are TGTGCCTGGAGTTGGGGGGCGGCAAAACTGTTTTTT. Protein sequence: CAWSWGAAKLFF. Filled out from reference TRBV30 and TRBJ1-4, the complete variable domain reads SQTIHQWPATLVQPVGSPLSLECTVEGTSNPNLYWYRQAAGRGLQLLFYSVGIGQISSEVPQNLSASRPQDRQFILSSKKLLLSDSGFYLCAWSWGAAKLFFGSGTQLSVL.

The chain has TRBV14 and TRBJ1-2, with 9 bases aligning to TRBD1. Germline-derived CDR1 and CDR2 are SGHDN and FVKESK. V dropped 2 bases and J dropped 2; count of bases not matched to a gene: 3. The CDR3 is 15 amino acids. The CDR3 reads CASSQRGTGNYGYTF. For the CDR3, the DNA is TGTGCCAGCAGCCAAAGGGGGACAGGGAACTATGGCTACACCTTC.

The rearrangement links TRBV7-6 to TRBJ2-5; D is ambiguous. The CDR3 covers 14 residues. The ends were cut back, 1 base at V and 1 base at J, with 7 bases in the middle. Per germline, CDR1 SGHVS and CDR2 FNYEAQ. The DNA for the CDR3 is TGTGCCAGCAGCTTAGGGGCTTCCCAAGAGACCCAGTACTTC. Its translation: CASSLGASQETQYF. Complete variable domain (other parts from reference TRBV7-6 and TRBJ2-5): GAGVSQSPRYKVTKRGQDVALRCDPISGHVSLYWYRQALGQGPEFLTYFNYEAQQDKSGLPNDRFSAERPEGSISTLTIQRTEQRDSAMYRCASSLGASQETQYFGPGTRLLVL.

This clone was recorded once. CDR3 protein: CASSLGRGYEQFF. The CDR3 nucleotides read TGTGCCAGCAGCTTGGGCAGGGGATATGAGCAGTTCTTC. The J gene is TRBJ2-1, the V gene TRBV7-8; perhaps TRBD1 as D (6 bases). There are 13 residues in the CDR3. With 3 bases removed from V and 8 bases from J, the gap between germline ends came to 11 bases. Germline V gene lookup returns CDR1 SGHVS and CDR2 FQNEAQ.

The gene calls are TRBV5-1 and TRBJ2-1; 10 nucleotides align to TRBD1. The V and J ends lost 4 bases and 6 bases, in that order; junction bases with no gene match: 1. The CDR3 consists of 13 residues. Germline CDR1 reads SGHRS; CDR2 reads YFSETQ. CDR3 region: CASSGDRGNEQFF. In DNA, the CDR3 is TGCGCCAGCAGCGGGGACAGGGGCAATGAGCAGTTCTTC.

The chain has TRBV29-1 and TRBJ1-4; D is possibly TRBD1 (5 bases). V lost 6 bases and J 0 bases, leaving 8 bases between the germline ends. CDR3 size: 13 residues. Germline CDR1 SQVTM, CDR2 ANQGSEA. Here the CDR3 DNA reads TGCAGCGTCGGAGGGGCAACTAATGAAAAACTGTTTTTT. Translation gives CSVGGATNEKLFF.

The rearrangement uses TRBV29-1 and TRBJ1-2, with 11 nucleotides matching TRBD1. Trimming removed 4 bases from V and 6 bases from J; junction bases left unmatched: 4. The length of the CDR3 is 13 residues. Per germline, CDR1 SQVTM and CDR2 ANQGSEA. The CDR3 nucleotides read TGCAGCGTTGGGACAGGGGGCGGCCATGGCTACACCTTC. The encoded protein is CSVGTGGGHGYTF.

The V call is TRBV6-1, the J call TRBJ2-7; TRBD1 agrees at 7 bases. Germline assignment: CDR1 MNHNS and CDR2 SASEGT. The CDR3 is 13 residues long. Trimming removed 5 bases from V and 1 base from J; junction bases left unmatched: 2. In DNA form, the CDR3 reads TGTGCCAGCAGTTCGGACAGGTCCTACGAGCAGTACTTC. Protein: CASSSDRSYEQYF.

The CDR3 loop reads CASSVKPTGRGLMAPLHF. The CDR3 nucleotides are TGCGCCAGCAGTGTTAAGCCGACAGGGAGGGGGTTGATGGCACCCCTCCACTTT. V gene TRBV10-2 combines with J gene TRBJ1-6, with 7 bases lining up with TRBD1. Germline V gene lookup returns CDR1 WSHSY and CDR2 SAAADI. J lost 11 bases, V lost 4 bases, and 20 bases had no gene match. There are 18 residues in the CDR3.

The rearrangement uses TRBV10-1 and TRBJ2-7; weak D call: TRBD2 (6 bases). The CDR3 is 16 residues long. The ends were cut back, 2 bases at V and 7 bases at J, with 21 bases in the middle. The germline V gene has CDR1 WNHNN and CDR2 SYGVQD (reference sequence). The CDR3 sequence: CASSEGFAGSSTEQYF. The CDR3 nucleotides are TGCGCCAGCAGTGAGGGTTTCGCGGGGTCAAGTACGGAGCAGTACTTC.